These 25 T cell receptor beta chains came from one sample sequenced in a study of blood T cells in healthy people across ages. A second PCR of roughly 7 to 11 cycles used a sample-barcoded 5' primer and a J-beta primer mix. TCRdb reanalysed the 5' RACE reads using MiXCR and keeps one entry per CDR3 protein. The sample includes roughly 2 million distinct CDR3 sequences, just under 50% of them seen just once. Sequencing was carried out using blood. Receptors originate from a woman in her 40s in good health.

This chain connects TRBV6-5 to TRBJ1-1; 7 bases map to TRBD1. This CDR3 region has 19 residues. Looked up from germline, CDR1 is MNHEY and CDR2 is SVGAGI. J gave up 0 bases and V 0 bases, and 13 bases lay outside the gene matches. CDR3 sequence reads: CASSYSGQPREGVNTEAFF. DNA for the CDR3: TGTGCCAGCAGTTACTCGGGACAGCCCAGGGAGGGAGTGAACACTGAAGCTTTCTTT.

This chain uses TRBV20-1 with TRBJ1-2; D gene ambiguous. CDR3 length equals 13 residues. CDR1 is DFQATT, CDR2 SNEGSKA, per germline (reference sequence). With 3 bases removed from V and 4 bases from J, the gap between germline ends came to 12 bases. CDR3 nucleotide sequence: TGCAGTGCTAGTCACCCGGCGGGCTATGGCTACACCTTC. Translation gives CSASHPAGYGYTF.

This clonotype has a handful of counts. The rearrangement uses TRBV20-1 and TRBJ2-3, with 14 nucleotides matching TRBD2. Germline CDR1 is DFQATT and CDR2 is SNEGSKA (reference sequence). This CDR3 comprises 16 residues. The junction had 0 bases not matched to a gene; V was cut back by 0 bases and J by 1 base. The CDR3 nucleotides are TGCAGTGCTAGAGAGGGACTAGCGGGAGGCACAGATACGCAGTATTTT. Translated, it gives CSAREGLAGGTDTQYF.

The sample holds a few counts of this clonotype. The gene calls are TRBV29-1 and TRBJ1-2, with D tentatively TRBD1 (6 bases). Trimming removed 4 bases from V and 5 bases from J, with 8 bases in between. This CDR3 spans 11 amino acids. CDR1 and CDR2 (germline): SQVTM, ANQGSEA. This CDR3 is CSVGGGYGYTF. The DNA for the CDR3 is TGCAGCGTTGGAGGGGGTTATGGCTACACCTTC.

The chain employs TRBV20-1 and TRBJ2-1, with 10 bases aligning to TRBD1. CDR1 and CDR2 (germline): DFQATT, SNEGSKA (reference sequence). The ends lost 6 bases at V and 2 bases at J; junction bases unmatched: 7. The CDR3 has 15 residues. CDR3 sequence: CSAHTGQGAYNEQFF. DNA of the CDR3: TGCAGTGCCCACACCGGACAGGGGGCCTACAATGAGCAGTTCTTC.

The chain links TRBV4-2 to TRBJ2-5; the D gene could be TRBD1 or TRBD2 (6 bases each). CDR3 length equals 17 residues. The germline CDR1 and CDR2 sequences are LGHNA and YNFKEQ. V lost 1 base, J lost 5 bases, and 20 bases lay in between. This CDR3 reads CASSQVNGRRRGETQYF. The CDR3 region has the DNA TGTGCCAGCAGCCAAGTCAACGGCAGGCGGAGGGGGGAGACCCAGTACTTC.

This sequence joins TRBV29-1 and TRBJ2-1; D is ambiguous. Deletions cut 0 bases from V and 7 bases from J, with 7 bases between. This CDR3 contains 12 residues. Germline assignment: CDR1 SQVTM and CDR2 ANQGSEA. The CDR3 sequence is CSVEELGNEQFF. CDR3 DNA: TGCAGCGTTGAAGAGCTCGGTAATGAGCAGTTCTTC.

Comments on this clonotype: One junction end does not reproduce the germline sequence, and a read error may be involved. The rearrangement links TRBV6-5 to TRBJ1-3; no firm D call. Germline V CDR1 and CDR2: MNHEY, SVGAGI. CDR3 length: 16 amino acids. CDR3 in DNA: TGTGCCAGCAGTCCCGTAGGGTCTAACTCTGGAAACATCATATATTTT. Amino acids: CASSPVGSNSGNIIYF.

This clonotype was counted between two and nine times. The CDR3 reads CASVRTGGVYTF. The CDR3 region has the DNA TGTGCCAGCGTCCGGACAGGGGGCGTTTACACCTTC. The J gene is TRBJ1-2, the V gene TRBV6-5; TRBD1 matches 11 bases. V lost 8 bases to trimming and J lost 11 bases; unmatched junction nucleotides: 7. The CDR3 has 12 amino acids. CDR1 and CDR2 from the germline V gene are MNHEY and SVGAGI.

The sample holds a few counts of this clonotype. The rearrangement links TRBV28 to TRBJ2-6, with D perhaps TRBD2 (7 bases). Germline loops: CDR1 MDHEN, CDR2 SYDVKM. This CDR3 is built from 16 residues. V gave up 7 bases and J gave up 0 bases, with 13 bases separating them. Here the CDR3 DNA reads TGTGCCAGCAAAAAGGGGGGGCTCTCTGGGGCCAACGTCCTGACTTTC. Its translation is CASKKGGLSGANVLTF.

This clonotype was seen only a few times. The chain recombines TRBV9 with TRBJ1-2; D not resolved. CDR3 length: 14 residues. V was pared by 0 bases and J by 1 base, with 7 bases between. Per the germline V gene, CDR1 is SGDLS and CDR2 is YYNGEE. In nucleotides, the CDR3 is TGTGCCAGCAGCGTAGCTAGAAGTAACTATGGCTACACCTTC. It specifies CASSVARSNYGYTF.

Comments on this clonotype: Germline and junction disagree at one end, which may indicate a read error. The V and J genes are TRBV5-1 and TRBJ2-1, with TRBD2 matching 10 bases. Germline CDR1 and CDR2: SGHRS and YFSETQ. This CDR3 spans 16 amino acids. The CDR3, as DNA: TGCGCCAGCAGCTTGGAGCGGGGGGGCTCCTACAATGGGCAGTTCTTC. Protein sequence: CASSLERGGSYNGQFF.

The rearrangement uses TRBV7-2 and TRBJ2-3; tentatively, D is TRBD1 or TRBD2 (5 bases each). V lost 5 bases, J lost 1 base, and 13 bases lay in between. This CDR3 spans 15 amino acids. Germline CDR1 reads SGHTA; CDR2 reads FQGNSA. The DNA of the CDR3 is TGTGCCAGCAGCCTACCCGTGGGGGGCACAGATACGCAGTATTTT. It yields the protein CASSLPVGGTDTQYF.

The genes are TRBV4-3 and TRBJ1-4; 8 bases line up with TRBD1. Looked up from germline, CDR1 is LGHNA and CDR2 is YSLEER. CDR3 size: 17 residues. The junction had 7 bases not matched to a gene; V was cut back by 3 bases and J by 1 base. This CDR3 is CASSQTQGAVTNEKLFF. DNA of the CDR3: TGCGCCAGCAGCCAGACCCAGGGGGCGGTAACTAATGAAAAACTGTTTTTT.

The genes are TRBV21-1 and TRBJ2-6; TRBD1, as called in the table, went unchecked against the DNA. TRBV21-1 is recorded as a pseudogene. This CDR3 is 18 amino acids long. The CDR3 DNA follows: TGTGCCAGCAGCAAAGGTTCGGACAGGGGGCTCTGGGGCCAACGTCCTGACTTT. Translating it yields CASSKGSDRGLWGQRPDF.

This clonotype was observed many times. This chain links TRBV4-3 with TRBJ2-1, with D perhaps matching TRBD1 (7 bases). This CDR3 comprises 14 residues. Germline values: CDR1 LGHNA, CDR2 YSLEER. The V gene lost 1 base and the J gene lost 10 bases, with 14 bases spanning the gap. DNA for the CDR3: TGCGCCAGCAGCCAAGGTGTCCAGGGGGGAGAGCAGTTCTTC. Translating it yields CASSQGVQGGEQFF.

This clonotype appeared once. The chain employs TRBV11-3 and TRBJ1-1; 11 bases fit TRBD1. The CDR3 is 17 amino acids. The V segment lost 3 bases and the J segment 5 bases; nucleotides outside the gene matches: 11. Per germline, CDR1 SGHNT and CDR2 YENEEA. DNA for the CDR3: TGTGCCAGCAGCTTTTCTCGGGACAGGGGGGGAAGGACTGAAGCTTTCTTT. Protein: CASSFSRDRGGRTEAFF.

The J gene is TRBJ2-1, the V gene TRBV20-1; 11 bases map to TRBD2. The germline CDR1 and CDR2 sequences are DFQATT and SNEGSKA (reference sequence). V was clipped by 1 base and J by 15 bases; unmatched bases: 14. There are 15 residues in the CDR3. The CDR3 nucleotides read TGCAGTGCTAGAGGTCCTAGCGGGGGGCCTATGCGGGGGTTCTTC. Encoded protein: CSARGPSGGPMRGFF.

A few counts support this clonotype. The chain couples TRBV20-1 to TRBJ2-5, with a weak D call TRBD2 (6 bases). The germline CDR1 and CDR2 sequences are DFQATT and SNEGSKA (reference sequence). CDR3 length: 12 amino acids. Trimming removed 1 base at V and 7 bases at J, with 10 bases between. This CDR3 is CSARVGEATQYF. Written as DNA, the CDR3 is TGCAGTGCTAGAGTCGGGGAGGCGACCCAGTACTTC.

This clonotype was counted ten times or more. The chain uses TRBV4-3 and TRBJ2-5; D is ambiguous. CDR3 length: 14 residues. V gave up 0 bases and J gave up 2 bases, with 7 bases separating them. CDR1 LGHNA and CDR2 YSLEER come from the germline V gene. The CDR3 protein is CASSQDRSQETQYF. The CDR3 DNA reads TGCGCCAGCAGCCAAGATCGCAGTCAAGAGACCCAGTACTTC.

The chain recombines TRBV29-1 with TRBJ1-2; 8 nucleotides agree with TRBD1. V lost 2 bases, J lost 8 bases, and 4 bases stayed unmatched. The length of the CDR3 is 12 residues. Germline V CDR1 and CDR2: SQVTM, ANQGSEA. The CDR3: CSVEPGQEGYTF. DNA for the CDR3: TGCAGCGTTGAACCGGGACAGGAGGGCTACACCTTC.

The chain recombines TRBV7-9 with TRBJ2-6, with D unclear. The CDR3 runs to 11 residues. Germline CDR1 SEHNR, CDR2 FQNEAQ (reference sequence). CDR3 protein: CSTSGANVLTF. In DNA, the CDR3 is TGTTCTACATCTGGGGCCAACGTCCTGACTTTC.

The sample holds one count of this clonotype. This may stem from a read error, because a much larger clone lies one nucleotide away. This chain joins TRBV20-1 and TRBJ2-5; maybe TRBD2 (5 bases). Trimming removed 6 bases from V and 3 bases from J, with 14 bases in between. The CDR3 covers 13 residues. The V gene's germline CDR1 is DFQATT and CDR2 SNEGSKA (reference sequence). CDR3: CSAPTNVEETQYF. As DNA, the CDR3 is TGCAGTGCGCCGACTAACGTTGAAGAGACCCAGTACTTC.

J is TRBJ2-3 and V is TRBV7-9, with 8 bases fitting TRBD2. The J segment lost 0 bases and the V segment lost 0 bases, leaving 5 bases of the junction unmatched. Germline loops: CDR1 SEHNR, CDR2 FQNEAQ (reference sequence). The CDR3 contains 17 residues. The CDR3 DNA reads as TGTGCCAGCAGCTTAGCGCAACTAGCGGCTAGCACAGATACGCAGTATTTT. This gives the protein CASSLAQLAASTDTQYF.

The V call is TRBV7-2, the J call TRBJ2-3, with D possibly being TRBD1 or TRBD2 (5 bases each). The CDR3 has 17 residues. CDR1 is SGHTA and CDR2 is FQGNSA in the germline V gene. The ends were cut back, 4 bases at V and 0 bases at J, with 17 bases in the middle. The CDR3: CASSSRRRTLSTDTQYF. The CDR3 DNA sequence: TGTGCCAGCAGCTCTAGAAGGAGGACACTGAGCACAGATACGCAGTATTTT.